The present T cell receptor (beta chain) was sequenced within a study of cytomegalovirus exposure and HLA in healthy donors. 60 Vbeta and 13 Jbeta primers were used in PCR. Method: immunoSEQ multiplex PCR; TCRdb's copy keeps in-frame clones and lacks some. The table shows about 130,000 clones, with about 80% occurring only once. Germline assignment: CDR1 MNHEY and CDR2 SVGAGI. With V trimmed by 5 bases and J by 6 bases, 2 bases remained unmatched. The CDR3 spans 13 residues. The source of this sequence is a woman between 40 and 55 years old in good health and CMV-seronegative. The chain combines TRBV6-5 with TRBJ2-1; TRBD1 agrees at 9 bases. The specimen was PBMCs. CDR3 amino acids: CASSRQGVNEQFF. CDR3 coding DNA: TGTGCCAGCAGTCGACAGGGGGTCAATGAGCAGTTCTTC.